In its sample, the clone carrying this T cell receptor beta chain was seen many times. Its antigen is not identified. This entry is derived from a study of response to subunit inactivated influenza vaccine. Study findings and constraints: The authors proposed limited new T cell recruitment per seasonal influenza vaccination.

The CDR3 totals 12 residues. CDR1 and CDR2 (germline): SQVTM, ANQGSEA. The V end lost 7 bases, the J end lost 6 bases, and 12 bases lay between the germline ends. TCRdb itself ran the RT-PCR reads through MiXCR, one entry per CDR3 protein. Here the sample spans fewer than 600,000 distinct CDR3 sequences, around 7.9% being singletons. V is TRBV29-1 and J is TRBJ2-2, with a possible D match to TRBD1 (5 bases). Here the sequenced sample was PBMCs from blood, taken around 25 months after vaccination. This TCR came from a man between 50 and 75 years old who received an inactivated influenza vaccine. The CDR3 reads CSAPGLAGELFF. DNA of the CDR3: TGCAGCGCACCAGGGTTGGCCGGGGAGCTGTTTTTT.